These 5 T cell receptor beta chains share one sample of origin, sequenced in a study of blood T cell repertoires in COVID-19. Repertoires were generated with immunoSEQ multiplex PCR, while TCRdb's copy carries only in-frame clones and drops some. The sample carries 140,000 or so clones, 85% recorded once. The sample comprised PBMCs or T cells enriched from blood (not recorded which). The receptors were gathered from a woman aged 40 to 50 who had recovered from COVID-19.

The gene calls are TRBV19 and TRBJ1-5; 8 bases map to TRBD1. The junction had 5 bases not matched to a gene; V was cut back by 3 bases and J by 4 bases. This CDR3 is built from 15 residues. Germline-derived CDR1 and CDR2 are LNHDA and SQIVND (reference sequence). CDR3 amino acids: CASSMLQGGNQPQHF. In DNA, the CDR3 is TGTGCCAGTAGTATGTTACAGGGGGGGAATCAGCCCCAGCATTTT. The full variable domain, completed using reference TRBV19 and TRBJ1-5, is DGGITQSPKYLFRKEGQNVTLSCEQNLNHDAMYWYRQDPGQGLRLIYYSQIVNDFQKGDIAEGYSVSREKKESFPLTVTSAQKNPTAFYLCASSMLQGGNQPQHFGDGTRLSIL.

V gene TRBV23-1 combines with J gene TRBJ2-5; 8 nucleotides match TRBD2. TRBV23-1 is an open reading frame whose function is uncertain. The J segment lost 5 bases and the V segment lost 1 base, leaving 15 bases of the junction unmatched. The CDR3 has 18 amino acids. In DNA, the CDR3 is TGCGCCAGCAGTCAATGTACACGTAGCGGGGCCTCTCCGGAGACCCAGTACTTC. Amino acids: CASSQCTRSGASPETQYF.

This clone is a singleton in its sample. The chain links TRBV6-5 to TRBJ2-7, with 7 bases identical to TRBD1. Germline CDR1 MNHEY, CDR2 SVGAGI. V shed 6 bases, J shed 3 bases, and the junction held 5 bases outside the gene matches. The CDR3 contains 13 residues. CDR3 sequence (DNA): TGTGCCAGCAGCCCAGGGACAGTCTACGAGCAGTACTTC. This codes for CASSPGTVYEQYF.

The chain links TRBV4-2 to TRBJ1-5; tentative D call: TRBD1 (6 bases). This CDR3 has 15 residues. The V gene's germline CDR1 is LGHNA and CDR2 YNFKEQ. The V and J ends lost 0 bases and 7 bases respectively, with 13 bases between them. The CDR3: CASSQDFGTKQPQHF. The CDR3 nucleotides are TGTGCCAGCAGCCAAGACTTCGGGACAAAGCAGCCCCAGCATTTT.

The chain couples TRBV11-3 to TRBJ2-2; tentative D call: TRBD2 (6 bases). The CDR3 totals 15 residues. V lost 6 bases to trimming and J lost 5 bases, with 16 bases between them. CDR1 and CDR2 (germline): SGHNT, YENEEA. The CDR3 sequence is CASSPRDSITGELFF. The CDR3 DNA follows: TGTGCCAGCAGTCCCCGGGACTCCATAACCGGGGAGCTGTTTTTT.